This T cell receptor beta chain was sequenced for a study of blood T cell repertoires in COVID-19. Across the study: Acute and convalescent COVID-19 samples came from the United States, Italy and Spain.

Germline V gene data show CDR1 as KGHDR and CDR2 as SFDVKD. The CDR3 contains 12 residues. The V gene lost 9 bases and the J gene lost 3 bases, with 9 bases spanning the gap. The cohort comprised adults aged 18 to 89 years residing in under 30 US areas. Two negative PCRs, clearance, or symptom resolution had been documented for recovered Cohort 3 donors. Per the original data handling: The assay estimated nucleated cells by amplifying reference gene primers. Sequencing used immunoSEQ multiplex PCR; TCRdb keeps in-frame clones, though not all of them. For V, J and clone size, that table is used; D and trimming come from the DNA. The data contain fewer than 200,000 clones, over 75% of them seen just once; the ten biggest clones take up more than 8.5%.

What was sequenced was PBMCs or T cells enriched from blood (not recorded which). The sequence was collected from a young woman who had recovered from COVID-19. J is TRBJ2-3 and V is TRBV24-1, with TRBD2 as a possible D gene (6 bases). In DNA, the CDR3 is TGTGCCACCGGGGGGAAGACAGATACGCAGTATTTT. The encoded protein is CATGGKTDTQYF.